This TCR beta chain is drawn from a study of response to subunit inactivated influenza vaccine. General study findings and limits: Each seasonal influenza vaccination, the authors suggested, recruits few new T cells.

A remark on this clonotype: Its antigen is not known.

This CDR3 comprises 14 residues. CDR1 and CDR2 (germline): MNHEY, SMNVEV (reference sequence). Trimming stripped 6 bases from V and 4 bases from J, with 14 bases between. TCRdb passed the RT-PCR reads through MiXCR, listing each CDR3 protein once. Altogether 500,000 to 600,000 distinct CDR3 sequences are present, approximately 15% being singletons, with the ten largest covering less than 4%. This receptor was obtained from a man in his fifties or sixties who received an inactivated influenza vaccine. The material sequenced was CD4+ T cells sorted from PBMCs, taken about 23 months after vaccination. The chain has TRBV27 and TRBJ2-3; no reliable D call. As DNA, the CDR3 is TGTGCCAGCAGCCACCTCCTAAAGGCAGATACGCAGTATTTT. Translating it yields CASSHLLKADTQYF.